The 7 T cell receptor beta chains given below trace back to one sample, sequenced in a study of OX40 agonist ivuxolimab in advanced cancers. Libraries were prepared by immunoSEQ multiplex PCR; TCRdb keeps only in-frame clonotypes and omits some of them. The sample carries about 100,000 clones, 89% recorded once. The sample in question was CD4+ or CD8+ T cells sorted from blood, obtained in a trial of the OX40 agonist ivuxolimab. Receptors originate from an adult with an advanced solid tumor such as melanoma, head and neck, liver or kidney cancer.

The rearrangement links TRBV14 to TRBJ2-3; the D call may be TRBD1 or TRBD2 (5 bases each). The germline gives CDR1 SGHDN, CDR2 FVKESK. The CDR3 has 12 amino acids. The V gene lost 5 bases and the J gene lost 9 bases, with 12 bases spanning the gap. The CDR3 nucleotides read TGTGCCAGCAGCGACCCGGGACCAACGCAGTATTTT. It encodes CASSDPGPTQYF.

Here the CDR3 DNA reads TGTGCCAGCAGCACTACTGGGGGGAAGAACACCGGGGAGCTGTTTTTT. This sequence encodes CASSTTGGKNTGELFF. The gene calls are TRBV28 and TRBJ2-2; D may be TRBD2 (6 bases). This CDR3 is 16 amino acids long. V lost 6 bases and J 1 base, leaving 15 bases between the germline ends. Germline CDR1 reads MDHEN; CDR2 reads SYDVKM.

The V and J genes are TRBV29-1 and TRBJ1-5, with 7 bases that match TRBD1. The CDR3 sequence is 13 residues long. Unmatched junction bases numbered 11, after V lost 6 bases and J lost 9 bases. Germline values: CDR1 SQVTM, CDR2 ANQGSEA. CDR3 nucleotides: TGCAGCGTAGGGGACAGTCCCGGCGGGCCCCAGCATTTT. This sequence encodes CSVGDSPGGPQHF.

This chain connects TRBV6-5 to TRBJ1-1; TRBD1 might be the D (5 bases). Trimming pared 6 bases from V and 4 bases from J, leaving 15 bases between. The CDR3 consists of 14 residues. CDR1 MNHEY and CDR2 SVGAGI come from the germline V gene. As DNA, the CDR3 is TGTGCCAGCAGCACCGGGACGGGGGGCACTGAAGCTTTCTTT. Protein sequence: CASSTGTGGTEAFF.

The J gene is TRBJ2-1, the V gene TRBV5-6; D perhaps matches TRBD1 (6 bases). The CDR3 spans 16 residues. Deletions cut 3 bases from V and 2 bases from J, with 15 bases between. The germline gives CDR1 SGHDT, CDR2 YYEEEE. The CDR3 coding sequence is TGTGCCAGCAGCTCCCTAAGGGACACCACCTACAATGAGCAGTTCTTC. The encoded protein is CASSSLRDTTYNEQFF.

The genes are TRBV7-9 and TRBJ1-2; TRBD1 is a possible D gene (5 bases). CDR3 length: 12 amino acids. The germline gives CDR1 SEHNR, CDR2 FQNEAQ (reference sequence). V was trimmed by 10 bases and J by 8 bases, leaving 17 bases between them. CDR3: CATQRGARGYTF. The CDR3, as DNA: TGTGCCACCCAGCGGGGCGCGAGGGGCTACACCTTC.

V and J are TRBV19 and TRBJ1-2; a possible D gene is TRBD1 (5 bases). CDR1 is LNHDA, CDR2 SQIVND, per germline (reference sequence). V was trimmed by 2 bases and J by 8 bases, leaving 24 bases between them. This CDR3 has 17 residues. Written as DNA, the CDR3 is TGTGCCAGTAGTATAATCCCGGGACGGAGCCGAGGGGCAGGCTACACCTTC. Translation gives CASSIIPGRSRGAGYTF.